One T cell receptor (beta chain) is described in this entry. Measured with immunoSEQ multiplex PCR; TCRdb has only the in-frame clones, and not every one. Seen here are fewer than 350,000 clones, around nine tenths observed once, and the top ten hold roughly 7.3%. These data belong to a study of blood T cell repertoires in COVID-19. With 4 bases clipped from V and 2 bases from J, the junction kept 6 bases outside the gene matches. Germline CDR1 SGHKS, CDR2 YYEKEE (reference sequence). This CDR3 has 14 residues. Followed longitudinally, the Seattle patients had been enrolled during active infection. Source material: peripheral blood. The chain combines TRBV5-5 with TRBJ2-7; 7 bases are a match to TRBD2. The source of this sequence is a woman younger than 45 with COVID-19, enrolled during active disease. CDR3 loop: CASSGWEGPYEQYF. CDR3 DNA sequence: TGTGCCAGCAGCGGGTGGGAGGGTCCCTACGAGCAGTACTTC.